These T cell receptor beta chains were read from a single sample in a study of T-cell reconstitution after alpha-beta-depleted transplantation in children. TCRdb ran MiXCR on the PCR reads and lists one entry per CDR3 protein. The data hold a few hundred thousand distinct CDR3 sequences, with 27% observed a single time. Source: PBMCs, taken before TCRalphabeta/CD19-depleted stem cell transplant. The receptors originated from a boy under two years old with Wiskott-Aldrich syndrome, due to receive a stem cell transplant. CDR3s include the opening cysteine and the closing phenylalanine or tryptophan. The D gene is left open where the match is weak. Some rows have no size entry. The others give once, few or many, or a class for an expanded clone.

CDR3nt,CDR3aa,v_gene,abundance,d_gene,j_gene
TGCGCCAGCAGCCCCCGACAGGGGGGAACAGATACGCAGTATTTT,CASSPRQGGTDTQYF,TRBV5-1,NA,TRBD1,TRBJ2-3
TGCGCCAGCAGCTCGACAGGGGGCACTAGCGGGAACTACAATGAGCAGTTCTTC,CASSSTGGTSGNYNEQFF,TRBV5-1,few,NA,TRBJ2-1
TGCGCCAGCAGTGAGTTGGGTCTAGCGGTGAACACCGGGGAGCTGTTTTTT,CASSELGLAVNTGELFF,TRBV10-2,few,TRBD2,TRBJ2-2
TGTGCCAGCAGTTTCAGGGGAGGTTCACCCCTCCACTTT,CASSFRGGSPLHF,TRBV28,NA,NA,TRBJ1-6
TGTGCCAGCAGCTCAGATCCTAGCGGCTCCTACAATGAGCAGTTCTTC,CASSSDPSGSYNEQFF,TRBV7-2,NA,TRBD2,TRBJ2-1
TGTGCCTGGAGAGGGGGTAGCGGGAGGGCTCTGGCCTACAATGAGCAGTTCTTC,CAWRGGSGRALAYNEQFF,TRBV30,NA,TRBD2,TRBJ2-1
TGCAGTGCTTTACAACAGGGAACTAATGAAAAACTGTTTTTT,CSALQQGTNEKLFF,TRBV20-1,few,NA,TRBJ1-4
TGTGCCATCGGGAGACTAGCGGGAGCGCATGAGCAGTTCTTC,CAIGRLAGAHEQFF,TRBV10-3,few,TRBD2,TRBJ2-1
TGTGCCAGCAGCTTGGGCTCGGAGAATAGCAATCAGCCCCAGCATTTT,CASSLGSENSNQPQHF,TRBV5-5,NA,NA,TRBJ1-5
TGTGCCAGCACCACCATCCCGGGACTAGCGCCAGAGTACTTC,CASTTIPGLAPEYF,TRBV28,NA,TRBD2,TRBJ2-7
TGTGCCAGCAGCTTATCTCTACTCCAGCACTATGGCTACACCTTC,CASSLSLLQHYGYTF,TRBV7-2,NA,NA,TRBJ1-2
TGTGCCAGCAGCCTCCCTGGGGTCTACGAGCAGTACTTC,CASSLPGVYEQYF,TRBV7-2,few,NA,TRBJ2-7
TGTGCCAGCAGCCAAGATAGGACAAAGGAGCTGTTTTTT,CASSQDRTKELFF,TRBV14,NA,NA,TRBJ2-2
TGCAGTGCTACCGGGACAGAGAGGACCGACAAGCAGTTCTTC,CSATGTERTDKQFF,TRBV20-1,few,TRBD1,TRBJ2-1
TGTGCCAGCAGAATACTAGCGGGGGAGACCCAGTACTTC,CASRILAGETQYF,TRBV7-2,few,TRBD2,TRBJ2-5
TGTGCCATCAGTTATACTGGACTAGCACAACCAGGGGAGCTGTTTTTT,CAISYTGLAQPGELFF,TRBV10-3,NA,TRBD2,TRBJ2-2
TGTGCCAGCAGTGGCGAGGGTATGGTGGATACGCAGTATTTT,CASSGEGMVDTQYF,TRBV2,NA,NA,TRBJ2-3
TGCGCCAGCAGCGCCCGAGGACAGGGGGACGAGACCCAGTACTTC,CASSARGQGDETQYF,TRBV5-1,few,TRBD1,TRBJ2-5
TGTGCCAGCAGCGTTGGACAGGAGTACGAGCAGTACTTC,CASSVGQEYEQYF,TRBV9,NA,TRBD1,TRBJ2-7
TGTGCCAGCAGCAACGGACTAGCGGGAGTCGACGAGCAGTACTTC,CASSNGLAGVDEQYF,TRBV3-1,NA,TRBD2,TRBJ2-7
TGCGCCAGCAGCCAAGATCTCAGCGGGAGATTCTACGAGCAGTACTTC,CASSQDLSGRFYEQYF,TRBV4-1,NA,TRBD2,TRBJ2-7